One sample yielded the 8 T cell receptor beta chains listed below, sequenced in a study of blood T cell repertoires in COVID-19. Profiled with immunoSEQ multiplex PCR; TCRdb holds only in-frame clones, not every one. The sample gives approximately 180,000 clones, roughly nine tenths of which show up once; under 3% is in the top ten. The sequenced sample consisted of PBMCs or T cells enriched from blood (not recorded which). These receptor sequences come from a woman in her 40s with acute COVID-19.

The chain has TRBV2 and TRBJ2-3; 10 nucleotides line up with TRBD2. The germline V gene has CDR1 SNHLY and CDR2 FYNNEI. The CDR3 length is 14 residues. Trimming at V came to 2 bases and at J to 11 bases, leaving 7 bases not matched to a gene. In DNA, the CDR3 is TGTGCCAGCAGTGAACTAGCGGGAGATTATAGGCAGTATTTT. Protein sequence: CASSELAGDYRQYF.

The CDR3, as DNA: TGTGCCAAGGCAGGGGCTCCCGGGGAGCTGTTTTTT. This gives the protein CAKAGAPGELFF. The chain uses TRBV28 and TRBJ2-2; a possible D gene is TRBD1 (6 bases). The CDR3 length is 12 residues. In germline, CDR1 is MDHEN, CDR2 SYDVKM. V shed 10 bases and J shed 6 bases, with 12 bases lying between them.

The count of this clone is one. The chain employs TRBV4-1 and TRBJ2-2; TRBD1 matches at 7 bases. With 1 base clipped from V and 6 bases from J, the junction kept 5 bases outside the gene matches. This CDR3 is built from 15 residues. Germline assignment: CDR1 MGHRA and CDR2 YSYEKL. DNA of the CDR3: TGCGCCAGCAGCCAAGCGGAAGGGGGCGCCGGGGAGCTGTTTTTT. Translated: CASSQAEGGAGELFF.

This clone was counted a few times. The gene calls are TRBV5-1 and TRBJ1-4, with D unclear. The CDR3 is 14 residues long. Per the germline V gene, CDR1 is SGHRS and CDR2 is YFSETQ. V was clipped by 0 bases and J by 6 bases, with 9 bases between them. CDR3 bases: TGCGCCAGCAGCTTGGATTCCGGGGATGAAAAACTGTTTTTT. Translating it yields CASSLDSGDEKLFF.

The V call is TRBV19, the J call TRBJ1-2, with 7 bases that match TRBD1. The length of the CDR3 is 14 residues. V lost 3 bases and J lost 3; bases outside the gene matches: 4. Germline V lookup: CDR1 LNHDA, CDR2 SQIVND (reference sequence). CDR3 loop: CASSIGQDHYGYTF. The CDR3 DNA reads TGTGCCAGTAGTATTGGACAGGACCACTATGGCTACACCTTC.

The J gene is TRBJ2-1, the V gene TRBV3-1 (or the pseudogene TRBV3-2); 8 nucleotides agree with TRBD1. V trimming: 1 base; J trimming: 4 bases; junction bases outside the gene matches: 12. This CDR3 comprises 18 residues. CDR1 and CDR2 (germline): LGHDT, YNNKEL (reference sequence). The CDR3 region is CASSQASPEDRAYNEQFF. The CDR3 DNA is TGTGCCAGCAGCCAAGCGAGTCCAGAGGACAGGGCTTACAATGAGCAGTTCTTC.

The CDR3 coding sequence is TGTGCCAGCAGTGAAATGGGAGTGGGCACCGGGGAGCTGTTTTTT. This gives the protein CASSEMGVGTGELFF. V usage is TRBV25-1 and J usage is TRBJ2-2; D perhaps matches TRBD2 (5 bases). V shed 2 bases and J shed 4 bases, with 11 bases lying between them. This CDR3 comprises 15 residues. CDR1 and CDR2 from the germline V gene are MGHDK and SYGVNS.

The chain uses TRBV5-1 and TRBJ1-4; 7 bases map to TRBD1. The CDR3 runs 16 residues. Trimming took 4 bases from V and 7 from J; bases not matched to a gene: 13. Germline values: CDR1 SGHRS, CDR2 YFSETQ. The CDR3 here is CASSLRPGQSGEKLFF. As DNA, the CDR3 is TGCGCCAGCAGCCTTAGACCGGGACAGAGTGGTGAAAAACTGTTTTTT.